This T cell receptor beta chain was profiled in a study of T cells in Graves' hyperthyroidism and ophthalmopathy. In the study overall: The initial diagnosis was the point when peripheral blood was collected, ahead of any treatment.

Regarding this clonotype: Its antigen is unknown.

Germline V gene data show CDR1 as MNHEY and CDR2 as SMNVEV (reference sequence). The CDR3 is 15 amino acids. Trimming stripped 2 bases from V and 2 bases from J, with 10 bases between. Findings of the study overall: Most thyroid clonotypes expanded above 0.001 were also detected in blood. A 13 V-J model separated ophthalmopathy from stable hyperthyroidism.

Researchers amplified the TCR beta CDR3 regions from RNA transcripts. First-round RT-PCR with HTBI primers amplified the TCR CDR3 region. MiXCR, applied by TCRdb to the multiplex PCR reads, yields one record per CDR3 protein. Found here are 250,000 to 300,000 distinct CDR3 sequences, about an eighth of them singletons; the top ten hold more than 7.5%. Using less than 12 ml of fresh peripheral blood, PBMCs were prepared. The rearrangement uses TRBV27 and TRBJ1-3; D is unclear. The sequenced sample was blood. This TCR derives from a woman aged 30 to 39 with Graves' hyperthyroidism that later progressed to Graves' ophthalmopathy. The CDR3, as DNA: TGTGCCAGCAGTTTAAATTGGGCAACTGGAAACACCATATATTTT. Protein product: CASSLNWATGNTIYF.